The 3 T cell receptor beta chains below all came from one sample that was sequenced in a study of blood T cell repertoires in COVID-19. Assay used: immunoSEQ multiplex PCR; TCRdb lists only in-frame clones, some missing. The sample carries about 110,000 clones, about 80% recorded once. Sequencing used peripheral blood. The receptors were sampled from a woman aged 45-59 years with acute or convalescent COVID-19.

The chain uses TRBV5-1 and TRBJ1-4; 8 bases match TRBD1. V shed 2 bases, J shed 12 bases, and the junction held 3 bases outside the gene matches. The CDR3 is made up of 12 amino acids. Germline-derived CDR1 and CDR2 are SGHRS and YFSETQ. The CDR3 protein is CASSFIQGELFF. CDR3 nucleotides: TGCGCCAGCAGCTTTATACAGGGGGAACTGTTTTTT. Using reference TRBV5-1 and TRBJ1-4 for the parts outside the CDR3, the full variable domain is KAGVTQTPRYLIKTRGQQVTLSCSPISGHRSVSWYQQTPGQGLQFLFEYFSETQRNKGNFPGRFSGRQFSNSRSEMNVSTLELGDSALYLCASSFIQGELFFGSGTQLSVL.

This clone was observed a few times. The chain joins TRBV9 to TRBJ1-2; 9 nucleotides agree with TRBD1. This CDR3 is built from 13 residues. The trim removed 0 bases at V and 6 bases at J, leaving 0 bases unmatched. CDR1 is SGDLS and CDR2 is YYNGEE in the germline V gene. The CDR3 sequence is CASSVGDRDGYTF. As DNA, the CDR3 is TGTGCCAGCAGCGTAGGGGACAGGGATGGCTACACCTTC. Full variable domain (rest looked up from reference TRBV9 and TRBJ1-2): DSGVTQTPKHLITATGQRVTLRCSPRSGDLSVYWYQQSLDQGLQFLIQYYNGEERAKGNILERFSAQQFPDLHSELNLSSLELGDSALYFCASSVGDRDGYTFGSGTRLTVV.

The genes are TRBV19 and TRBJ1-6; D is possibly TRBD1 (5 bases). The CDR3 is 14 residues long. V lost 4 bases to trimming and J lost 4 bases, with 8 bases between them. Germline V gives CDR1 LNHDA, CDR2 SQIVND (reference sequence). The CDR3 spells CASSKTEYNSPLHF. DNA for the CDR3: TGTGCCAGTAGTAAGACAGAGTATAATTCACCCCTCCACTTT.